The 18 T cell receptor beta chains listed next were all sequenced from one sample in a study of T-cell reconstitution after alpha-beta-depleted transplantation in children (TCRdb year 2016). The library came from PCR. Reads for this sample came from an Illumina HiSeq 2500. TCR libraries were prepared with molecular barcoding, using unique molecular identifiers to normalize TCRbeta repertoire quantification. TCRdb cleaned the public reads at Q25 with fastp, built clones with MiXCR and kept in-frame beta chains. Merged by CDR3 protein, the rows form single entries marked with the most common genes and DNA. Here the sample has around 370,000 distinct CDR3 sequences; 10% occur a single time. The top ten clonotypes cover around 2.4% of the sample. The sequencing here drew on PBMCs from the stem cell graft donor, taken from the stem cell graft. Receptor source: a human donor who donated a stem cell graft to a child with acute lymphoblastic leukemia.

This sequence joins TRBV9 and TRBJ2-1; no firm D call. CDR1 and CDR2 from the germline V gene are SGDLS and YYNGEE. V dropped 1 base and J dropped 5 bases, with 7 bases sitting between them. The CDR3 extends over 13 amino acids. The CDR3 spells CASSVQPNNEQFF. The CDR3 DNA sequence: TGTGCCAGCAGCGTACAGCCCAACAATGAGCAGTTCTTC.

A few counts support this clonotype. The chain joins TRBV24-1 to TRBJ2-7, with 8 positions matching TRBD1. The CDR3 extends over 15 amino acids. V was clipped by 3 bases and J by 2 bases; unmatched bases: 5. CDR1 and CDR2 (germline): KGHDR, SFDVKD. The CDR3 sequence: CATSDPGQGTYEQYF. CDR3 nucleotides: TGTGCCACCAGTGATCCAGGACAGGGAACCTACGAGCAGTACTTC.

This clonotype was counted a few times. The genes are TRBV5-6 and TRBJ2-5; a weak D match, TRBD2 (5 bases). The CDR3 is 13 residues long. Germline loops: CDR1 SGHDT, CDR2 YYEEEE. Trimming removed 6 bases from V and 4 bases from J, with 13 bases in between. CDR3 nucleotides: TGTGCCAGCACCGCCGGGATTCGAGAGACCCAGTACTTC. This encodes CASTAGIRETQYF.

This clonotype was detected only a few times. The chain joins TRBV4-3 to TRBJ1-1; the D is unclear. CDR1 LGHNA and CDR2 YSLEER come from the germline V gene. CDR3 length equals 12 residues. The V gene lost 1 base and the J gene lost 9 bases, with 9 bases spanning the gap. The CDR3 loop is CASSQGGVQAFF. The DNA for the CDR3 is TGCGCCAGCAGCCAAGGGGGTGTTCAAGCTTTCTTT.

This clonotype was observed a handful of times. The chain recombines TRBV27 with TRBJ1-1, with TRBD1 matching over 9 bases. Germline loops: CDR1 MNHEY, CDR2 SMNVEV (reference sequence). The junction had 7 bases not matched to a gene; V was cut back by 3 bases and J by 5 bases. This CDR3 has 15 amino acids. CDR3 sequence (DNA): TGTGCCAGCAGTTTGGGGACAGGGTGGGGAACTGAAGCTTTCTTT. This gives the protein CASSLGTGWGTEAFF.

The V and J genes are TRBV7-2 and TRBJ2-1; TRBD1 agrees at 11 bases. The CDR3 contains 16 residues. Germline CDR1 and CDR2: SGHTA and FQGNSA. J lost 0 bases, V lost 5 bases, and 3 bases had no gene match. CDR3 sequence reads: CASSMGQGGSYNEQFF. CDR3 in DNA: TGTGCCAGCAGCATGGGACAGGGGGGCTCCTACAATGAGCAGTTCTTC.

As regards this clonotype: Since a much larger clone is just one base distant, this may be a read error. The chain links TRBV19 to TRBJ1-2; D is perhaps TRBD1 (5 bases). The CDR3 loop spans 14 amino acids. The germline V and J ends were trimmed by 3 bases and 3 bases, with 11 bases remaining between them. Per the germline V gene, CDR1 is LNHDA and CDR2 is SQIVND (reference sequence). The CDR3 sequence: CASSITGRDYGYTF. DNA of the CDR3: TGTGCCAGTAGTATTACTGGCAGGGACTATGGCTACACCTTC.

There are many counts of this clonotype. This CDR3 reads CASSPRGGSYNEQFF. The DNA for the CDR3 is TGCGCCAGCAGCCCTCGGGGGGGTTCCTACAATGAGCAGTTCTTC. This chain uses TRBV4-1 with TRBJ2-1; 8 bases agree with TRBD2. Trimming at V came to 4 bases and at J to 1 base, leaving 3 bases not matched to a gene. The CDR3 has 15 residues. Per the germline V gene, CDR1 is MGHRA and CDR2 is YSYEKL.

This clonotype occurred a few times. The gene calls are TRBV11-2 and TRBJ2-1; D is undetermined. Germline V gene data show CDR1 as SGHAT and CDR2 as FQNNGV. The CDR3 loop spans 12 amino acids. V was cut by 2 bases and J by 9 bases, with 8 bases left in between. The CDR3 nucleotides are TGTGCCAGCAGCTTAATAGAGTCTGAGCAGTTCTTC. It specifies CASSLIESEQFF.

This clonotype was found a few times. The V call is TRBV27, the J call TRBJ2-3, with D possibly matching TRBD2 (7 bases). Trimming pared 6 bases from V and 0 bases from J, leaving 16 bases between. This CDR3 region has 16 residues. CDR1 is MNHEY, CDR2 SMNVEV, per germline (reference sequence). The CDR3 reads CASRPLGGVSTDTQYF. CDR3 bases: TGTGCCAGCAGGCCCCTAGGGGGGGTAAGCACAGATACGCAGTATTTT.

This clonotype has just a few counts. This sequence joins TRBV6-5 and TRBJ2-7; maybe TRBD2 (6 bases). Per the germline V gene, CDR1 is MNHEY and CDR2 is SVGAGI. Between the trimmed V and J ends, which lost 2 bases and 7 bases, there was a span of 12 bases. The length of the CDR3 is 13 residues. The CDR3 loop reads CASSYLSGEEQYF. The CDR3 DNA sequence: TGTGCCAGCAGTTACCTCTCGGGGGAGGAGCAGTACTTC.

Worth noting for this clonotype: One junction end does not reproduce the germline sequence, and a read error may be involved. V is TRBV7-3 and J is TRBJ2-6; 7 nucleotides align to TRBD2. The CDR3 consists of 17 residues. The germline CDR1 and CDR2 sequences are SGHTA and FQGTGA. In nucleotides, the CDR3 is TGTGCCAGCAGCTTAATATTGGCGGGAGTTGGGGCCAACGGCCTGACTTTC. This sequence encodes CASSLILAGVGANGLTF.

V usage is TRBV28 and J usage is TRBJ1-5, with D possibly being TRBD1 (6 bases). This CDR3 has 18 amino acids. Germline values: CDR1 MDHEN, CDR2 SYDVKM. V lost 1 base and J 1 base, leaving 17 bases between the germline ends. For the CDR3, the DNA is TGTGCCAGCAGTTTATCGGTTAGGCAGGGGAAGAGCAATCAGCCCCAGCATTTT. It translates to CASSLSVRQGKSNQPQHF. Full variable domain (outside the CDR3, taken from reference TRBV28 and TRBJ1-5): DVKVTQSSRYLVKRTGEKVFLECVQDMDHENMFWYRQDPGLGLRLIYFSYDVKMKEKGDIPEGYSVSREKKERFSLILESASTNQTSMYLCASSLSVRQGKSNQPQHFGDGTRLSIL.

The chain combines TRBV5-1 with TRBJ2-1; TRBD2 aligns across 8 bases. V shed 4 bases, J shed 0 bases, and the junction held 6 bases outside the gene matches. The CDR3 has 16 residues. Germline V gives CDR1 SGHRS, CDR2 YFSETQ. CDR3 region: CASSVTSASSYNEQFF. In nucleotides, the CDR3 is TGCGCCAGCAGCGTGACTAGCGCGAGCTCCTACAATGAGCAGTTCTTC.

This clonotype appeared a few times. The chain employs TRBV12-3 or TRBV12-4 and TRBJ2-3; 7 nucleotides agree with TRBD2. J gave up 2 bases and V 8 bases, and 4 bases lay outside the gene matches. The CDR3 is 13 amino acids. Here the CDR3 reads CASVREFTDTQYF. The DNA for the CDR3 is TGTGCCAGCGTGCGGGAGTTCACAGATACGCAGTATTTT.

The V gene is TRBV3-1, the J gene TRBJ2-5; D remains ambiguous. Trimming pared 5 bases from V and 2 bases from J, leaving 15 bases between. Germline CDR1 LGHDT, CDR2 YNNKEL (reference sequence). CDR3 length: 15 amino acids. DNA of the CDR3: TGTGCCAGCAGCTCACCCGGGTGGGCGCAAGAGACCCAGTACTTC. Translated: CASSSPGWAQETQYF.

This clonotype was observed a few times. CDR3: CSVEGATGSYEQYF. CDR3 nucleotide sequence: TGCAGCGTTGAGGGGGCGACAGGCTCCTACGAGCAGTACTTC. This sequence joins TRBV29-1 and TRBJ2-7, with D maybe TRBD1 (6 bases). The CDR3 runs 14 residues. V was shortened by 3 bases and J by 0 bases, with 12 bases between the two germline ends. Germline CDR1 reads SQVTM; CDR2 reads ANQGSEA.

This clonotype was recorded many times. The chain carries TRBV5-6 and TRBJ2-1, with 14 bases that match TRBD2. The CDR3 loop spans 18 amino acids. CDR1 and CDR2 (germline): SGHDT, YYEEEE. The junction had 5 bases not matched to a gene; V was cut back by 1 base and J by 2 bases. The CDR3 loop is CASSLQTSGRVPYNEQFF. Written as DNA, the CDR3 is TGTGCCAGCAGCTTGCAGACTAGCGGGAGGGTCCCCTACAATGAGCAGTTCTTC.